These 8 T cell receptor beta chains originate from one sample sequenced in a study of vaccination effects on CD4 cells after COVID-19. Sequencing used immunoSEQ multiplex PCR; TCRdb keeps in-frame clones, though not all of them. The sample carries 24,000 or so clones, 69% recorded once. Peptide-pool stimulation followed by sequencing identified expanded antigen-specific CD4+ clonotypes in the ViraFEST assay. The culture ran for approximately 10 days, and then CD4+ T cells were isolated. Participants each got two BNT162b2 or mRNA-1273 vaccine doses. No antigen has been identified for these receptors. Sequenced material: CD4+ T cells from PBMCs cultured with SARS-CoV-2 spike peptides, taken after COVID-19 vaccination. The receptors were gathered from a human donor who received a COVID-19 vaccine.

This clone was found a few times. The chain couples TRBV5-1 to TRBJ1-1; D might be TRBD1 (6 bases). The germline V gene encodes CDR1 SGHRS and CDR2 YFSETQ. CDR3 length equals 13 residues. With 3 bases removed from V and 4 bases from J, the gap between germline ends came to 10 bases. In DNA form, the CDR3 reads TGCGCCAGCAGCTCCGAGACAGGCACTGAAGCTTTCTTT. This gives the protein CASSSETGTEAFF.

This chain uses TRBV6-1 with TRBJ2-7; 9 nucleotides match TRBD1. V was pared by 3 bases and J by 1 base, with 4 bases of the junction left unmatched. The germline gives CDR1 MNHNS, CDR2 SASEGT. The CDR3 sequence is 15 residues long. CDR3: CASSEPGTGSYEQYF. CDR3 in DNA: TGTGCCAGCAGTGAGCCAGGGACAGGGTCCTACGAGCAGTACTTC.

J is TRBJ2-7 and V is TRBV7-9; D tentatively reads TRBD1 or TRBD2 (5 bases each). The CDR3 is made up of 12 amino acids. Germline-derived CDR1 and CDR2 are SEHNR and FQNEAQ (reference sequence). V lost 5 bases and J lost 6, with 11 bases in between. The CDR3 DNA is TGTGCCAGCAGCACCCCAGGGAGCGAGCAGTACTTC. It translates to CASSTPGSEQYF. The complete variable domain, with remaining parts taken from reference TRBV7-9 and TRBJ2-7, reads DTGVSQNPRHKITKRGQNVTFRCDPISEHNRLYWYRQTLGQGPEFLTYFQNEAQLEKSRLLSDRFSAERPKGSFSTLEIQRTEQGDSAMYLCASSTPGSEQYFGPGTRLTVT.

This clone has only a few counts. The genes are TRBV27 and TRBJ2-7; D gene uncertain. The germline V gene encodes CDR1 MNHEY and CDR2 SMNVEV (reference sequence). Trimming left V 0 bases short and J 7 bases short, with 13 bases between. The CDR3 has 14 residues. CDR3 residues: CASSLSGTVVEQYF. In nucleotides, the CDR3 is TGTGCCAGCAGTTTATCAGGTACTGTGGTGGAGCAGTACTTC.

This chain uses TRBV6-4 with TRBJ2-3; D possibly corresponds to TRBD2 (6 bases). Germline values: CDR1 MRHNA, CDR2 SNTAGT. CDR3 size: 13 residues. Trimming cost V 4 bases and J 1 base, with 6 bases left between them. In DNA, the CDR3 is TGTGCCAGCAGTGCTAGCGGCACAGATACGCAGTATTTT. It encodes CASSASGTDTQYF.

In its sample, this clone was seen a few times. The chain employs TRBV4-2 and TRBJ1-4; D ambiguous. Germline V gives CDR1 LGHNA, CDR2 YNFKEQ. V lost 0 bases and J lost 6, with 8 bases in between. The CDR3 contains 14 residues. CDR3 nucleotides: TGTGCCAGCAGCCAAGATAGGGCCGATGAAAAACTGTTTTTT. Residues: CASSQDRADEKLFF.

The chain employs TRBV6-1 and TRBJ1-1, with D perhaps TRBD1 (5 bases). The V end was cut by 2 bases, the J end by 8 bases, with 9 bases between. The CDR3 runs 12 residues. Germline V gives CDR1 MNHNS, CDR2 SASEGT. The CDR3 DNA reads as TGTGCCAGCAGTGAAAACCGGGACGAAGCTTTCTTT. Translation gives CASSENRDEAFF.

V usage is TRBV10-3 and J usage is TRBJ2-2, with 7 bases that match TRBD2. V was clipped by 11 bases and J by 4 bases; unmatched bases: 13. Germline values: CDR1 ENHRY, CDR2 SYGVKD. This CDR3 region has 15 residues. The CDR3 protein is CAGAGTTDPTGELFF. The CDR3 DNA is TGTGCCGGCGCCGGGACTACAGACCCCACCGGGGAGCTGTTTTTT.